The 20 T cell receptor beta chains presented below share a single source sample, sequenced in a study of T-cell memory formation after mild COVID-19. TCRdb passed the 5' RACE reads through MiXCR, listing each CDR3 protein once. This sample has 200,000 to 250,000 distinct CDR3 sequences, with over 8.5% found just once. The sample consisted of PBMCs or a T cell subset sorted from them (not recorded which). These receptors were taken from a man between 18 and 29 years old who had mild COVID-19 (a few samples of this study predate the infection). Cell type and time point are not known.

CDR3 DNA sequence: TGTGCCAGCAGCTTATGGACCTCAGGGCCCGGGGAGCTGTTTTTT. Its translation: CASSLWTSGPGELFF. This chain joins TRBV7-2 and TRBJ2-2; perhaps TRBD1 as D (5 bases). The CDR3 spans 15 residues. Trimming removed 2 bases from V and 6 bases from J, with 13 bases in between. Germline CDR1 reads SGHTA; CDR2 reads FQGNSA.

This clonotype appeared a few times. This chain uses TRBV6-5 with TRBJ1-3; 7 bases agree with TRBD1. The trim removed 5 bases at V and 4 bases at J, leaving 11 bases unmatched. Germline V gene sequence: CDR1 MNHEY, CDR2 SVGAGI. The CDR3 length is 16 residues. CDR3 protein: CASSTPPGGAGNTIYF. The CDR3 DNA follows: TGTGCCAGCAGTACCCCGCCAGGGGGTGCGGGAAACACCATATATTTT.

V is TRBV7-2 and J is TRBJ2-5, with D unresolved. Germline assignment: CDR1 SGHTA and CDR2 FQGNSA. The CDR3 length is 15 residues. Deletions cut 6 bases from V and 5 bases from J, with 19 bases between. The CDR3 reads CASRRSITQAETQYF. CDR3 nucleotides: TGTGCCAGCAGACGTTCCATAACCCAGGCCGAGACCCAGTACTTC. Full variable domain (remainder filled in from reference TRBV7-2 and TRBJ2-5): GAGVSQSPSNKVTEKGKDVELRCDPISGHTALYWYRQSLGQGLEFLIYFQGNSAPDKSGLPSDRFSAERTGGSVSTLTIQRTQQEDSAVYLCASRRSITQAETQYFGPGTRLLVL.

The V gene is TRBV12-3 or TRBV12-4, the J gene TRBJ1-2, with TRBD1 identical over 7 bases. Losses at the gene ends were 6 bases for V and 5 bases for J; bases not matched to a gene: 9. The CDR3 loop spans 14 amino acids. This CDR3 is CASRRQGVVYGYTF. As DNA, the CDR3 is TGTGCCAGCAGGCGACAGGGTGTCGTGTATGGCTACACCTTC.

The CDR3 protein is CASSFGVAGVYQGTDTQYF. The DNA of the CDR3 is TGCGCCAGCAGCTTCGGGGTAGCGGGGGTGTATCAGGGCACAGATACGCAGTATTTT. V gene TRBV5-1 combines with J gene TRBJ2-3; 9 nucleotides align to TRBD2. In germline, CDR1 is SGHRS, CDR2 YFSETQ. This CDR3 region has 19 residues. Trimming at V came to 2 bases and at J to 1 base, leaving 14 bases not matched to a gene. Using reference TRBV5-1 and TRBJ2-3 for the parts outside the CDR3, the full variable domain is KAGVTQTPRYLIKTRGQQVTLSCSPISGHRSVSWYQQTPGQGLQFLFEYFSETQRNKGNFPGRFSGRQFSNSRSEMNVSTLELGDSALYLCASSFGVAGVYQGTDTQYFGPGTRLTVL.

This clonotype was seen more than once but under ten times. The chain's CDR3 is CASTSREVRTDTQYF. The CDR3 DNA follows: TGTGCCAGCACCTCCCGGGAGGTCCGCACAGATACGCAGTATTTT. The V call is TRBV7-8, the J call TRBJ2-3; TRBD2 matches 7 bases. J lost 1 base, V lost 7 bases, and 8 bases had no gene match. The CDR3 consists of 15 residues. The germline gives CDR1 SGHVS, CDR2 FQNEAQ.

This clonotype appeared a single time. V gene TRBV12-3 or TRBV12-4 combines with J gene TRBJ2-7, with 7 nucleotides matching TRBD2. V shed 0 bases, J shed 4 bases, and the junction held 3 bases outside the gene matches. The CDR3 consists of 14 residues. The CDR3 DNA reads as TGTGCCAGCAGTTTAGCGGCCGGGAGGTACGAGCAGTACTTC. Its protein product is CASSLAAGRYEQYF.

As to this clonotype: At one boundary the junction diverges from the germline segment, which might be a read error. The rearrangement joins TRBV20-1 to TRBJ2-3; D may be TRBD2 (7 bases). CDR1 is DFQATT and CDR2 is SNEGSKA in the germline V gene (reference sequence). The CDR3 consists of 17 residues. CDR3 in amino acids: CSARGPPARGATDTQYF. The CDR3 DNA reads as TGCAGTGCCAGGGGACCCCCTGCCCGGGGGGCCACAGATACTCAGTATTTT.

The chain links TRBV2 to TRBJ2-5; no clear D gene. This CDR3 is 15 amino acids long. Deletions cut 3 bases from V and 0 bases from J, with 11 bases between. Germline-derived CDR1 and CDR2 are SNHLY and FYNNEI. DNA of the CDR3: TGTGCCAGCAGTGAGTCCCCCACGTACCAAGAGACCCAGTACTTC. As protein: CASSESPTYQETQYF.

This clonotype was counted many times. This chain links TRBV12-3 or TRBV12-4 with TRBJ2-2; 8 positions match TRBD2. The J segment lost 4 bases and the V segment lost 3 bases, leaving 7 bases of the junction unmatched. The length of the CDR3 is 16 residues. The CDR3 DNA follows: TGTGCCAGCAGTTTCGCGGACGGGGGGGCCACCGGGGAGCTGTTTTTT. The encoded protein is CASSFADGGATGELFF.

The CDR3 coding sequence is TGTGCCAGCGGATTTACAGGCAAGAACACTGAAGCTTTCTTT. The encoded protein is CASGFTGKNTEAFF. The rearrangement links TRBV6-5 to TRBJ1-1, with TRBD1 as a possible D gene (5 bases). Germline V gene lookup returns CDR1 MNHEY and CDR2 SVGAGI. This CDR3 has 14 amino acids. The ends were cut back, 8 bases at V and 1 base at J, with 14 bases in the middle.

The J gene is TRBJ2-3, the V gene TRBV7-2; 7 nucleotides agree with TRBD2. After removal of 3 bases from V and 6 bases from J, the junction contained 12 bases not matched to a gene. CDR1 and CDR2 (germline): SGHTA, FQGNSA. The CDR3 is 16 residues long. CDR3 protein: CASSFDQRGPRDTQYF. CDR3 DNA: TGTGCCAGCAGCTTTGATCAGCGGGGCCCCAGGGATACGCAGTATTTT.

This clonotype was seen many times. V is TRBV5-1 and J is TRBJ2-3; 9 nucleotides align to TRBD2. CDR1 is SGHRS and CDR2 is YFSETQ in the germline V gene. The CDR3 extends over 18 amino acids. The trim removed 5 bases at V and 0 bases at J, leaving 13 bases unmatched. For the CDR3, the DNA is TGCGCCAGCAGTCCGGACTCGGAGCGGGGGGCAAGCACAGATACGCAGTATTTT. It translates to CASSPDSERGASTDTQYF.

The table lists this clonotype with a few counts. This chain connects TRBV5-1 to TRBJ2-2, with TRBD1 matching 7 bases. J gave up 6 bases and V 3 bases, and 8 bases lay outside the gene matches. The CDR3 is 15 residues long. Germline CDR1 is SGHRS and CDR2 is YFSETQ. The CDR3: CASSSQGQSPGELFF. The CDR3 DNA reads TGCGCCAGCAGCTCCCAGGGACAGTCCCCCGGGGAGCTGTTTTTT.

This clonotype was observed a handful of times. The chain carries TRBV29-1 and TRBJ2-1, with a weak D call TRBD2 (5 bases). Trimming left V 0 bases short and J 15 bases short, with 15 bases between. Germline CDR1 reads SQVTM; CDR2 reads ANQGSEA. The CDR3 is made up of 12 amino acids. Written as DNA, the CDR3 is TGCAGCGTTGAAGAGCCAACTAGGTTGCTGTTCTTC. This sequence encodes CSVEEPTRLLFF.

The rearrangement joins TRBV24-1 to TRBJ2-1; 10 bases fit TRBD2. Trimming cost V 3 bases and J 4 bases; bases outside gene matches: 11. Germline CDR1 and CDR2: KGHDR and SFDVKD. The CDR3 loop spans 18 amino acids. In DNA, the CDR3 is TGTGCCACCAGTGATCCTGGGTTAGCGGGGGGCTTTTACAATGAGCAGTTCTTC. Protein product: CATSDPGLAGGFYNEQFF.

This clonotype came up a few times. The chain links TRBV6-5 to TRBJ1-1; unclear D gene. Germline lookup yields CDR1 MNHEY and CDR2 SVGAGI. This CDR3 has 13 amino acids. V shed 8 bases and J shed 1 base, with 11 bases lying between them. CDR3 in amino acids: CASRSRGNTEAFF. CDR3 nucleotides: TGTGCCAGCCGCTCCCGGGGGAACACTGAAGCTTTCTTT.

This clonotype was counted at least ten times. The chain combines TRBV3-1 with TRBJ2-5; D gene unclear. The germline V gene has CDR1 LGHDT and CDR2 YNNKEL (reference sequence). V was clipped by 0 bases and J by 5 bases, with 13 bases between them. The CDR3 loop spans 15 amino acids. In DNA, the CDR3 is TGTGCCAGCAGCCAAGATATCCGGGCCGGGGAGACCCAGTACTTC. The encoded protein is CASSQDIRAGETQYF.

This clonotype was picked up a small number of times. The CDR3 reads CASSQSGTGGFGDTQYF. The CDR3 coding sequence is TGTGCCAGCAGCCAATCCGGGACAGGGGGCTTCGGAGATACGCAGTATTTT. V usage is TRBV9 and J usage is TRBJ2-3; 12 bases agree with TRBD1. Trimming removed 4 bases from V and 5 bases from J; junction bases left unmatched: 11. CDR1 SGDLS and CDR2 YYNGEE come from the germline V gene. The CDR3 is 17 residues long.

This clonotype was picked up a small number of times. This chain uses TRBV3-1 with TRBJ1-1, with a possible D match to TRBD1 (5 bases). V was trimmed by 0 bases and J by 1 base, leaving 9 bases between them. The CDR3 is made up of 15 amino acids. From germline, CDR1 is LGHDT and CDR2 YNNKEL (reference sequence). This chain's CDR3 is CASSQDRDWNTEAFF. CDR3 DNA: TGTGCCAGCAGCCAAGATCGGGACTGGAACACTGAAGCTTTCTTT.